These T cell receptor beta chains were read from a single sample in a study of blood T cell repertoires in COVID-19. Assay: immunoSEQ multiplex PCR; the TCRdb copy retains only in-frame clones and omits some. The profile shows roughly 180,000 clones, approximately 86% of them singletons. The sample consisted of peripheral blood. The receptors here all came from a man between 60 and 75 years old with acute or convalescent COVID-19. CDR3s include the opening cysteine and the closing phenylalanine or tryptophan. The D gene is left open where the match is weak. Rows give clone size only sometimes, using once, few, many, or a class for an expanded clone.

>once|TRBV6-5|-|TRBJ1-3
TGTGCCAGCAGCACGGACATCACTGGAAACACCATATATTTT
CASSTDITGNTIYF
>-|TRBV5-1|TRBD1|TRBJ1-1
TGCGCCAGCAGCTTGCCCCCGACAGGGGCCGGGGAAGCTTTCTTT
CASSLPPTGAGEAFF
>-|TRBV27|-|TRBJ1-1
TGTGCCAGCAGTTTAGGCCCGAACACTGAAGCTTTCTTT
CASSLGPNTEAFF
>-|TRBV5-1|TRBD2|TRBJ2-7
TGCGCCAGCAGCAGTAGCGGGGACTCCTACGAGCAGTACTTC
CASSSSGDSYEQYF
>-|TRBV7-9|-|TRBJ1-5
TGTGCCAGCAGCTTAGCGGCAGGCGGCAATCAGCCCCAGCATTTT
CASSLAAGGNQPQHF
>once|TRBV6-5|-|TRBJ1-1
TGTGCCAGCAGCTCCCGTGAGACACGGAACACTGAAGCTTTCTTT
CASSSRETRNTEAFF
>-|TRBV6-6|TRBD1|TRBJ1-2
TGTGCCAGCAGTTCGACAGGGGAGGGGAGACAGGGCTACACCTTC
CASSSTGEGRQGYTF
>-|TRBV4-1|-|TRBJ1-1
TGCGCCAGCAGCCACGACAGGTCCCGGGCTTTCTTT
CASSHDRSRAFF
>-|TRBV6-1|-|TRBJ1-2
TGTGCCAGCAGTGAAGGAGGGGGGGGCTTATATGGCTACACCTTC
CASSEGGGGLYGYTF
>-|TRBV7-9|-|TRBJ2-3
TGTGCCAGCAGCTCACCGACAGGAGCAGATACGCAGTATTTT
CASSSPTGADTQYF
>-|TRBV4-1|TRBD1|TRBJ2-7
TGCGCCAGCAGCCCCCGCCCGGGACAGGGTTCTTACGAGCAGTACTTC
CASSPRPGQGSYEQYF
>-|TRBV28|-|TRBJ2-4
TGTGCCAGCAGTTTAGAGGAGGTTTCGGGGAATCAGTACTTC
CASSLEEVSGNQYF
>medium-sized|TRBV12-5|-|TRBJ1-2
TGTGCTAGTGGTTTGGCTCTGGCAGATCTTAACTATGGCTACACCTTC
CASGLALADLNYGYTF
>-|TRBV7-9|TRBD1|TRBJ1-4
TGTGCCAGCAGCTCTATCAAAGGGGGCCCTAATGAAAAACTGTTTTTT
CASSSIKGGPNEKLFF
>-|TRBV28|-|TRBJ1-2
TGTGCCAGCAGTTCCACGGGGAAGGACTATGGCTACACCTTC
CASSSTGKDYGYTF
>-|TRBV7-9|TRBD1|TRBJ2-7
TGTGCCAGCAGCTTAGGTGGCAGGGGGTACGAGCAGTACTTC
CASSLGGRGYEQYF
>-|TRBV6-5|TRBD1|TRBJ1-6
TGTGCCAGCATCCGGACAGGGCCTGGGAATTCACCCCTCCACTTT
CASIRTGPGNSPLHF
>-|TRBV6-5|-|TRBJ1-6
TGTGCCAGCAGTTCAGGACAGCGCTATAATTCACCCCTCCACTTT
CASSSGQRYNSPLHF
>-|TRBV7-9|TRBD2|TRBJ2-5
TGTGCCAGCAGCCAGCCCTCGCGGGAGCGGTCCCGAGAGACCCAGTACTTC
CASSQPSRERSRETQYF
>-|TRBV5-1|TRBD2|TRBJ2-7
TGCGCCAGCAGCTTCCGGGTAGCGGGAGTGCCCCACGAGCAGTACTTC
CASSFRVAGVPHEQYF
>-|TRBV5-1|TRBD1|TRBJ1-6
TGCGCCAGCAGCTTGGAGGGACAGTATAATTCACCCCTCCACTTT
CASSLEGQYNSPLHF
>-|TRBV4-1|TRBD2|TRBJ2-5
TGCGCCAGCAGCCCGCTGGTCACGGGAGGAGAGACCCAGTACTTC
CASSPLVTGGETQYF
>-|TRBV24-1|TRBD1|TRBJ1-5
TGTGCCACCAGTGACAGACGGACAGGGGTCGGGGGTGTTCAGCCCCAGCATTTT
CATSDRRTGVGGVQPQHF
>-|TRBV5-4|TRBD2|TRBJ2-7
TGTGCCAGCAGCATGTTTCCGGGACTAGCGGGAGGCGAGCAGTACTTC
CASSMFPGLAGGEQYF
>few|TRBV12-3/TRBV12-4|-|TRBJ2-2
TGTGCCAGCAGTTTCGGCGGGGAGCTGTTTTTT
CASSFGGELFF
>-|TRBV3-1/TRBV3-2|TRBD2|TRBJ2-7
TGTGCCAGCAGCCAATTCAGCGGGACCCGCCCCCACGAGCAGTACTTC
CASSQFSGTRPHEQYF
>-|TRBV20-1|-|TRBJ1-1
TGCAGTGCTAAGAGGGTCGGTGAAGCTTTCTTT
CSAKRVGEAFF
>few|TRBV3-1/TRBV3-2|TRBD2|TRBJ2-3
TGTGCCAGCAGCCGGAACTCGGGAGCGGGAGGGCCCAATACGCAGTATTTT
CASSRNSGAGGPNTQYF
>-|TRBV19|TRBD2|TRBJ2-5
TGTGCCAGTAGTATAGCCCCCTCGGGGGGAGAGACCCAGTACTTC
CASSIAPSGGETQYF
>-|TRBV9|TRBD2|TRBJ2-3
TGTGCCAGCAGCTCTAGCGGGAGATCAGATACGCAGTATTTT
CASSSSGRSDTQYF
>-|TRBV30|TRBD2|TRBJ2-1
TGTGCCTGGAGTGTTGGTCGACTAGCGGGATCTGAGCAGTTCTTC
CAWSVGRLAGSEQFF
>-|TRBV2|TRBD2|TRBJ2-1
TGTGCCAGCAGTGGACTAGCGACGGAGAGTGAGCAGTTCTTC
CASSGLATESEQFF
>-|TRBV5-4|-|TRBJ2-5
TGTGCCAGCAGCCCCACTGCGGGGACGTACCAAGAGACCCAGTACTTC
CASSPTAGTYQETQYF
>once|TRBV6-5|-|TRBJ2-7
TGTGCCAGCAGTTATGATCGGCGGGCCTACGAGCAGTACTTC
CASSYDRRAYEQYF
>many|TRBV6-2/TRBV6-3|-|TRBJ2-1
TGTGCCAGCAGTTACAAGAACGGCGGGGAGGTTGATGAGCAGTTCTTC
CASSYKNGGEVDEQFF
>-|TRBV5-1|-|TRBJ1-4
TGCGCCAGCAGCTTGGGCGTAACCGGGGGTACAACTAATGAAAAACTGTTTTTT
CASSLGVTGGTTNEKLFF
>-|TRBV7-3|-|TRBJ1-1
TGTGCCAGCAGCCTCGGGGGGCGCGGAACAAACACTGAAGCTTTCTTT
CASSLGGRGTNTEAFF
>-|TRBV3-1/TRBV3-2|TRBD2|TRBJ2-1
TGTGCCAGCAGCCAAGATCAGGGAGCGGGAGGGCCCTTGTCCTACAATGAGCAGTTCTTC
CASSQDQGAGGPLSYNEQFF
>-|TRBV5-1|TRBD1|TRBJ1-3
TGCGCCAGCACCACGGGGACAGCTCGAAACACCATATATTTT
CASTTGTARNTIYF
>-|TRBV28|-|TRBJ2-4
TGTGCCAGCAGTTTGTTCTCCTTGGCAGGACAGGCCAAAAACATTCAGTACTTC
CASSLFSLAGQAKNIQYF
>-|TRBV6-1|-|TRBJ2-3
TGTGCCAGCAGTGACGCGGGCCACCCTGGGGATACGCAGTATTTT
CASSDAGHPGDTQYF
>-|TRBV19|-|TRBJ1-1
TGTGCCAGTAGTTACTTCGCGCCAGGGCAAGCTTTCTTT
CASSYFAPGQAFF
>-|TRBV5-1|TRBD2|TRBJ2-2
TGCGCCAGCAGCTTCCTAGCGGGAAACGCCGGGGAGCTGTTTTTT
CASSFLAGNAGELFF
>-|TRBV7-8|TRBD2|TRBJ2-1
TGTGCCAGCAGCTTAGCGCCGCTAGCGGGATTCACAATTCACAATGAGCAGTTCTTC
CASSLAPLAGFTIHNEQFF
>once|TRBV4-1|-|TRBJ2-7
TGCGCCAGCAGCCGAGAGGGTTGGGACTCATACGAGCAGTACTTC
CASSREGWDSYEQYF
>-|TRBV27|-|TRBJ2-2
TGTGCCAGCAGCCGGGACACCGGGGAGCTGTTTTTT
CASSRDTGELFF